This T cell receptor beta chain was sequenced for a study of shared clonotypes between healthy human individuals (dated by TCRdb to the early 2020s). For context, the study as a whole: The cohort included a few men and a couple of women between 18 and 49 years of age. The study deeply sequenced blood TCR repertoires of about 5 healthy adults to estimate repertoire size and the extent of clonotype sharing between individuals. For each donor, three plates each were used for CD4 naive and CD4 memory, two plates were used for CD8 naive, and one plate was used for CD8 memory. To increase sequencing depth and limit assay-specific biases, TCR repertoire library preparation and sequencing were carried out by different laboratories using diverse techniques. Each donor's leukapheresis produced roughly between roughly 0.85 and 9 billion PBMCs.

TCR CDR3 regions were amplified from genomic DNA by multiplex PCR using the deep immunoSEQ assay. For each cell subset, the extracted genomic DNA was distributed evenly across all wells of several immunoSEQ 96-well plates, and each plate served as one replicate. For sorted subsets, each replicate PCR was loaded with around 220 ng genomic DNA, equivalent to 30,000 to 35,000 T cell genomes. The purified libraries were quantified using a Qubit 3.0 fluorometer, sized with a Bioanalyzer 2100, and then quantified again using the KAPA Library Quantification kit. Every immunoSEQ 96-well plate was sequenced on a separate single-read 150-cycle Illumina NextSeq 550 flow cell. As for how the authors treated the data: Because only junctional sequences without quality scores were contained in the immunoSEQ output, filtering matching that applied to full-length reads could not be performed. To assign V/J genes and CDR3, sequences were annotated using PyIR, a Python wrapper for IgBLAST v1.9, with IMGT germline references. Reads with weak V/J assignments (E-value above 1e-6), missing CDR3, stop codons, out-of-frame junctions, or ambiguous translated residues were removed. A V3J clonotype was defined by an identical inferred V gene, J gene, and CDR3 amino acid sequence. To compute the percentage overlap between repertoires, the number of shared unique clonotypes was divided by the size of the smaller repertoire. Three approaches were used to assess repertoire richness: RTK rarefaction, the Chao1 estimator, and Recon v2.1 estimates of unobserved clonotypes. Generation probabilities for all TCRbeta clonotypes obtained by the gDNA method from a handful of donors were computed using OLGA. TCRdb retrieved this table from immuneACCESS and kept in-frame rearrangements only. Not all clones are present; in checked studies, unresolved V genes account for under half, and no reason is known for the remainder. The V and J calls and the clone size are those of that table, but D and trimming were determined from the DNA. This sample has about 960,000 clones in its table, and 60% to 85% of those were observed once. The top ten hold approximately 1.5% of the sample.

On the study overall, not on this receptor specifically: Compared with non-shared clonotypes, the clonotypes found in all four sorted-subset donors had higher generation probabilities. When a handful of donors were compared, the shared fraction of clonotypes was about 5.2% for naive CD4, around 4% for naive CD8, more than 2% for memory CD4, and approximately 0.4% for memory CD8. Pairwise subsampling indicated that sequencing depth was expected to affect the degree of clonotype sharing among donors. Incomplete sequencing was indicated by rarefaction of sorted-subset datasets, despite the large sequencing depth. Because the study included only a small number of donors, the genetic and exposure-history diversity represented was limited. Only blood was sampled, and tissue TCR repertoires likely differ from those in blood. Larger estimated clonotype richness was generally found for naive subsets than for memory subsets.

The germline V gene supplies CDR1 SGHRS and CDR2 YFSETQ. Deletion took 1 base off V and 1 base off J, with a span of 20 bases between the germline ends. The CDR3 covers 18 residues, taking in both the cysteine and the phenylalanine. Here the CDR3 DNA is all that survives: 54 bases in frame from base 1. Regarding this clone: The clone's antigen remains unknown. Per-base qualities were not stored, and no clone one base away is much larger.

The donors were healthy, HIV-negative adults who had no recently reported acute infections or vaccinations. Every donor was a Caucasian adult residing in Nashville, Tennessee, USA. CD4+ T cells were enriched through magnetic negative selection, after which naive cells were positively selected on CD45RA and the remaining negative fraction served as the memory subset. Blood was obtained by leukapheresis, after which PBMCs were separated by Ficoll-Histopaque density gradient centrifugation and cryopreserved in liquid nitrogen vapor phase. Purity and quantity of every magnetically sorted T cell population were checked by analytical flow cytometry. Genomic DNA was isolated from each sorted fraction and quantified by UV absorbance on a Nanodrop 2000c.

Material for sequencing was memory CD4+ T cells sorted from blood. The intended sense of this specimen's cell subset or site label: CD45RA-negative fraction. This clonotype was sampled from a man aged 18 to 30 in good health. This chain joins TRBV5-1 to TRBJ1-1, and the D gene may be TRBD1, 6 bases matching. The CDR3 region reads CASSLLPPSTGANTEAFF. The nucleotide sequence is TGCGCCAGCAGCTTGTTACCGCCTTCGACAGGCGCGAACACTGAAGCTTTCTTT.